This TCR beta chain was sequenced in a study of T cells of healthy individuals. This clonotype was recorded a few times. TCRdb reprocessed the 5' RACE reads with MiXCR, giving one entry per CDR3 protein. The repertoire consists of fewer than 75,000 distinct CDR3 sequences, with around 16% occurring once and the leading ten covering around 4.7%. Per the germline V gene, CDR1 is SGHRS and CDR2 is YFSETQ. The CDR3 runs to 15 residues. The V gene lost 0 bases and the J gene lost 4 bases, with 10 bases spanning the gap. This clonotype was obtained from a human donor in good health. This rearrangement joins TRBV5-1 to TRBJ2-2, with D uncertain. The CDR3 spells CASSLGGTSTGELFF. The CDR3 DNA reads TGCGCCAGCAGCTTGGGTGGCACCAGCACCGGGGAGCTGTTTTTT.